Below, 19 T cell receptor beta chains from the same sample are listed, as sequenced in a study of blood T cell repertoires in COVID-19. Sequenced by immunoSEQ multiplex PCR; TCRdb stores in-frame clones only, minus some. Of about 78,000 clones in the sample, approximately 86% were seen once. What was sequenced was peripheral blood. The receptor source for this set is a woman aged 55-69 years with acute or convalescent COVID-19.

J is TRBJ2-1 and V is TRBV6-5; 7 bases fit TRBD2. After removal of 4 bases from V and 0 bases from J, the junction contained 6 bases not matched to a gene. CDR1 MNHEY and CDR2 SVGAGI come from the germline V gene. The CDR3 length is 16 residues. The chain's CDR3 is CASSSPAGSSYNEQFF. CDR3 coding DNA: TGTGCCAGCAGTTCCCCAGCGGGAAGCTCCTACAATGAGCAGTTCTTC.

V and J are TRBV27 and TRBJ1-1; D not resolved. Deletions cut 7 bases from V and 11 bases from J, with 14 bases between. Germline V gives CDR1 MNHEY, CDR2 SMNVEV (reference sequence). The CDR3 is 11 amino acids. The CDR3 is CASMRASRAFF. The CDR3 DNA reads as TGTGCCAGCATGAGGGCCAGCAGGGCTTTCTTT.

V usage is TRBV12-3 or TRBV12-4 and J usage is TRBJ2-2; perhaps TRBD1 as D (5 bases). This CDR3 comprises 13 residues. V dropped 8 bases and J dropped 4 bases, with 11 bases sitting between them. The CDR3 region is CASFLQGTGELFF. The DNA for the CDR3 is TGTGCCAGCTTCCTTCAGGGCACCGGGGAGCTGTTTTTT.

This chain links TRBV30 with TRBJ2-1, with no clear D. Germline V gene lookup returns CDR1 GTSNPN and CDR2 SVGIG (reference sequence). The CDR3 consists of 15 residues. V lost 0 bases and J lost 1, with 10 bases in between. The DNA of the CDR3 is TGTGCCTGGAGTGTACCTCGCGGTTCCTACAATGAGCAGTTCTTC. Encoded protein: CAWSVPRGSYNEQFF.

The chain carries TRBV2 and TRBJ2-7, with TRBD1 matching 9 bases. The junction had 8 bases not matched to a gene; V was cut back by 5 bases and J by 6 bases. The CDR3 sequence is 14 residues long. The germline V gene has CDR1 SNHLY and CDR2 FYNNEI. The CDR3 loop reads CASSLRDRDSEQYF. CDR3 bases: TGTGCCAGCAGTCTCCGGGACAGGGACTCCGAGCAGTACTTC.

A few counts support this clone. V gene TRBV11-1 combines with J gene TRBJ1-1; D may be TRBD1 (6 bases). The CDR3 covers 15 residues. Germline CDR1 SGHAT, CDR2 FQDESV (reference sequence). Trimming cost V 3 bases and J 6 bases, with 17 bases left between them. The CDR3 reads CASSFSYQGRAEAFF. CDR3 bases: TGTGCCAGCAGCTTTTCTTATCAGGGGAGGGCTGAAGCTTTCTTT.

The chain uses TRBV6-5 and TRBJ2-3; TRBD2 matches 10 bases. Germline V gene sequence: CDR1 MNHEY, CDR2 SVGAGI. V lost 6 bases, J lost 0 bases, and 3 bases stayed unmatched. The CDR3 has 15 residues. CDR3 sequence: CASRSSGGSTDTQYF. DNA for the CDR3: TGTGCCAGCAGATCTAGCGGGGGAAGCACAGATACGCAGTATTTT.

The rearrangement uses TRBV28 and TRBJ1-2; D is ambiguous. The germline gives CDR1 MDHEN, CDR2 SYDVKM. CDR3 length: 15 residues. The V gene lost 2 bases and the J gene lost 8 bases, with 18 bases spanning the gap. The CDR3 sequence: CASSLQEVSLGGYTF. Here the CDR3 DNA reads TGTGCCAGCAGTTTACAGGAGGTTTCACTAGGCGGCTACACCTTC.

V gene TRBV24-1 combines with J gene TRBJ1-4; the match to TRBD1 covers 8 bases. The CDR3 has 15 residues. From germline, CDR1 is KGHDR and CDR2 SFDVKD. Trimming took 4 bases from V and 8 from J; bases not matched to a gene: 8. The CDR3 reads CATSDSTGAGEKLFF. The CDR3 nucleotides read TGTGCCACCAGTGACTCGACAGGGGCGGGGGAAAAACTGTTTTTT.

The chain has TRBV7-3 and TRBJ2-1; unclear D gene. CDR1 is SGHTA, CDR2 FQGTGA, per germline. The CDR3 sequence is 13 residues long. V shed 6 bases and J shed 0 bases, with 6 bases lying between them. DNA of the CDR3: TGTGCCAGCAGTGCAGGCTCCTACAATGAGCAGTTCTTC. Protein: CASSAGSYNEQFF.

The chain carries TRBV10-2 and TRBJ1-5; D uncertain. The ends were cut back, 5 bases at V and 5 bases at J, with 10 bases in the middle. The CDR3 sequence is 13 residues long. CDR1 and CDR2 from the germline V gene are WSHSY and SAAADI. The CDR3 sequence is CASSPGLDQPQHF. In DNA, the CDR3 is TGCGCCAGCAGTCCCGGGTTGGATCAGCCCCAGCATTTT.

The chain uses TRBV18 and TRBJ1-3; D is unclear. The V gene lost 3 bases and the J gene lost 6 bases, with 12 bases spanning the gap. The CDR3 loop spans 14 amino acids. Looked up from germline, CDR1 is KGHSH and CDR2 is LQKENI. The CDR3 is CASSPSIGENTIYF. The CDR3 DNA reads as TGTGCCAGCTCACCCTCGATTGGAGAAAACACCATATATTTT.

This clone has just one count. The chain is built from TRBV19 and TRBJ1-5; no clear D gene. Germline V lookup: CDR1 LNHDA, CDR2 SQIVND (reference sequence). V gave up 4 bases and J gave up 2 bases, with 6 bases separating them. This CDR3 contains 13 residues. CDR3 loop: CASSRRGNQPQHF. For the CDR3, the DNA is TGTGCCAGTAGTAGGAGGGGCAATCAGCCCCAGCATTTT.

CDR3 residues: CASSRDRGWGRDEQYF. The CDR3 bases are TGTGCCAGCAGCCGGGACCGGGGGTGGGGAAGGGACGAGCAGTACTTC. V and J are TRBV5-6 and TRBJ2-7; D might be TRBD2 (6 bases). V lost 4 bases and J 5 bases, leaving 22 bases between the germline ends. CDR3 length equals 16 residues. From germline, CDR1 is SGHDT and CDR2 YYEEEE.

The chain links TRBV6-5 to TRBJ2-1, with TRBD1 matching 7 bases. With V trimmed by 11 bases and J by 9 bases, 16 bases remained unmatched. The CDR3 totals 14 residues. Germline V gene lookup returns CDR1 MNHEY and CDR2 SVGAGI. The CDR3 sequence: CAAETGLPSGEQFF. DNA for the CDR3: TGTGCCGCGGAGACAGGGCTCCCTTCGGGTGAGCAGTTCTTC.

The rearrangement uses TRBV5-1 and TRBJ1-1; D is undetermined. Trimming took 0 bases from V and 0 from J, leaving 6 bases between them. The germline V gene encodes CDR1 SGHRS and CDR2 YFSETQ. This CDR3 comprises 14 residues. CDR3 DNA sequence: TGCGCCAGCAGCTTGGACGGGTTGAACACTGAAGCTTTCTTT. Translation: CASSLDGLNTEAFF.

The rearrangement links TRBV5-1 to TRBJ1-5, with D tentatively TRBD1 (5 bases). V was clipped by 0 bases and J by 2 bases, with 12 bases between them. The germline V gene encodes CDR1 SGHRS and CDR2 YFSETQ. The CDR3 is 16 amino acids. Here the CDR3 reads CASSLDGRAGNQPQHF. The CDR3 DNA sequence: TGCGCCAGCAGCTTGGATGGCAGGGCAGGCAATCAGCCCCAGCATTTT.

This clone was observed a single time. The CDR3, as DNA: TGTGCCAGCAGTTACTCATTGGGGAGTGAGCAGTTCTTC. This gives the protein CASSYSLGSEQFF. This chain links TRBV6-2 or TRBV6-3 with TRBJ2-1, with D possibly matching TRBD2 (5 bases). The CDR3 totals 13 residues. Deletions cut 0 bases from V and 9 bases from J, with 9 bases between. The germline gives CDR1 MNHEY, CDR2 SVGEGT.

This chain joins TRBV29-1 and TRBJ2-7; 10 bases match TRBD1. CDR1 SQVTM and CDR2 ANQGSEA come from the germline V gene. CDR3 length equals 13 residues. V lost 8 bases and J lost 6; bases outside the gene matches: 10. The CDR3 loop reads CSTGTGEDGEQYF. CDR3 bases: TGCAGCACCGGGACAGGGGAGGACGGCGAGCAGTACTTC.